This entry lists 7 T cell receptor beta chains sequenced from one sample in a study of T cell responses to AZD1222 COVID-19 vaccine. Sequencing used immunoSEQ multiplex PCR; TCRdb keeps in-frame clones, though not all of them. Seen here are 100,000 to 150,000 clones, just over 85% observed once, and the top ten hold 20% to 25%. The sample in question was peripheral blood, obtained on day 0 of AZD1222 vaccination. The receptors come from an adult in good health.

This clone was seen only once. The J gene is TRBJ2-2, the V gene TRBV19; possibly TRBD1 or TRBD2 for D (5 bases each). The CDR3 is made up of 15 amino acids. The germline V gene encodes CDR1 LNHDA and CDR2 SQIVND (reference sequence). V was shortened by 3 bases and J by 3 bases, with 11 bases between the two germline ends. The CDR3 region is CASSMVGTHTGELFF. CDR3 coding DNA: TGTGCCAGTAGTATGGTTGGGACGCACACCGGGGAGCTGTTTTTT. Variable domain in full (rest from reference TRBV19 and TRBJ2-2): DGGITQSPKYLFRKEGQNVTLSCEQNLNHDAMYWYRQDPGQGLRLIYYSQIVNDFQKGDIAEGYSVSREKKESFPLTVTSAQKNPTAFYLCASSMVGTHTGELFFGEGSRLTVL.

CDR3 in amino acids: CASSPQGLYNSPLHF. The CDR3 DNA reads TGTGCCAGCAGCCCACAGGGGCTCTATAATTCACCCCTCCACTTT. This chain uses TRBV7-9 with TRBJ1-6; 7 positions match TRBD1. This CDR3 region has 15 residues. With 5 bases clipped from V and 3 bases from J, the junction kept 4 bases outside the gene matches. Germline V gives CDR1 SEHNR, CDR2 FQNEAQ (reference sequence).

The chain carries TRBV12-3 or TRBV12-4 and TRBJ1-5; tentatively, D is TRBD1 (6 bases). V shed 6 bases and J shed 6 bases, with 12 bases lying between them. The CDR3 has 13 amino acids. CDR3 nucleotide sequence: TGTGCCAGCAGCTCAGGGGAGGGTCAGCCCCAGCATTTT. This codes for CASSSGEGQPQHF.

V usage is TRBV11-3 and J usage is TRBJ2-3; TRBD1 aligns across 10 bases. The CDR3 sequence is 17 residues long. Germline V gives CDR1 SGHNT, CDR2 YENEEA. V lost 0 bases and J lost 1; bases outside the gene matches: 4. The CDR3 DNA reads TGTGCCAGCAGCTTAGAGTGGGGGACAGGGGGCACAGATACGCAGTATTTT. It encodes CASSLEWGTGGTDTQYF.

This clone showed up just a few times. CDR3 amino acids: CASNLIGSGDYGYTF. The CDR3 coding sequence is TGTGCCAGCAACCTGATCGGGTCAGGGGACTATGGCTACACCTTC. The rearrangement links TRBV28 to TRBJ1-2, with TRBD1 as a possible D gene (6 bases). Germline V lookup: CDR1 MDHEN, CDR2 SYDVKM. This CDR3 has 15 amino acids. V lost 7 bases and J lost 3, with 18 bases in between.

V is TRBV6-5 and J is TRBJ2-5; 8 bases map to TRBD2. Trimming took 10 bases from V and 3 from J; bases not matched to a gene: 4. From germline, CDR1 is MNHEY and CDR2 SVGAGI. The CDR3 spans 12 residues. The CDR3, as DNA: TGTGCCACCGGGGGGGGGAAAGAGACCCAGTACTTC. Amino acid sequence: CATGGGKETQYF.

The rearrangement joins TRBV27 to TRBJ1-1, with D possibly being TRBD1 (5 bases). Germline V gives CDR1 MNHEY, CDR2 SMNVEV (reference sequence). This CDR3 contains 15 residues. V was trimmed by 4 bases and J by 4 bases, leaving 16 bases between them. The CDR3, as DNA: TGTGCCAGCAGTTCTCGCTCGGGACCCACCACTGAAGCTTTCTTT. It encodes CASSSRSGPTTEAFF.